Sequencing of this TCR beta chain was carried out in a study of cytomegalovirus exposure and HLA in healthy donors. Points from the study as a whole: Researchers counted 164 TCR beta chains as cytomegalovirus-associated. The classifier was said to identify cytomegalovirus status with high specificity and sensitivity. In vitro experiments confirmed that a few CMV-associated chains were specific for CMV antigens.

Some clones are missing from TCRdb's copy, which holds only in-frame ones; the method was immunoSEQ multiplex PCR. The sample has about 150,000 clones; roughly nine tenths are singletons. In regard to this clone: Its antigen is still unknown.

Separate from the approximately 670-subject first cohort, the 120-subject validation cohort was the one that the donors belonged to. Germline V CDR1 and CDR2: MRHNA, SNTAGT. Trimming cost V 0 bases and J 8 bases; bases outside gene matches: 7. This CDR3 is 15 amino acids long. The V gene is TRBV6-4, the J gene TRBJ1-2; TRBD1 aligns across 9 bases. The receptor was derived from a man between 18 and 35 years old in good health and CMV-seronegative. The sequenced sample was PBMCs. The CDR3 spells CASSDSKQGAGGYTF. CDR3 bases: TGTGCCAGCAGTGACTCGAAACAGGGGGCAGGCGGCTACACCTTC.